This T cell receptor (beta chain) is drawn from a study of T-cell reconstitution after alpha-beta-depleted transplantation in children. Findings and limits, study-wide: Most T-cell counts and diversity one year after the transplant came from T cells that were newly produced. Where some patients showed high TCRbeta diversity at day 60, it came from recipient T cells and thymic progenitors that had survived.

This clonotype was found a few times. The antigen remains unidentified. CDR3 length equals 14 residues. The V end lost 3 bases, the J end lost 7 bases, and 13 bases lay between the germline ends. Construction of the TCRbeta library involved unique molecular identifiers. One entry per CDR3 protein results from TCRdb running MiXCR on the PCR reads. The sample carries about a million distinct CDR3 sequences, about 29% recorded once. The V call is TRBV12-3 or TRBV12-4, the J call TRBJ2-1, with D maybe TRBD1 (5 bases). The receptor comes from a boy under two years old who had a stem cell transplant for SCID, so the T cells may come from the graft donor. Sequenced material: PBMCs, mostly from graft donor cells, taken 360 days after TCRalphabeta/CD19-depleted stem cell transplant. The CDR3 sequence is CASSLVSGMNEQFF. In nucleotides, the CDR3 is TGTGCCAGCAGTTTGGTGTCAGGGATGAATGAGCAGTTCTTC.